This T cell receptor beta chain was sequenced for a study of blood T cell repertoires in COVID-19. Study in general: T cells, B-cell-depleted T cells, or PBMCs supplied cDNA or gDNA.

Authors' analysis steps: Amplification of reference gene primers was used by the study to estimate nucleated cell counts. The assay was immunoSEQ multiplex PCR, and TCRdb's table has in-frame clones only and misses some. D and trimming were read from the DNA, whereas the V and J calls and clone size are those reported in that table. Here the sample spans roughly 40,000 clones, approximately 88% being singletons. CDR1 is MDHEN and CDR2 is SYDVKM in the germline V gene. This CDR3 region has 15 residues. V trimming: 4 bases; J trimming: 5 bases; junction bases outside the gene matches: 7. The receptor was derived from a woman between 40 and 55 years old with acute or convalescent COVID-19. The sample consisted of peripheral blood. The chain combines TRBV28 with TRBJ2-5; 10 nucleotides match TRBD2. CDR3 sequence (DNA): TGTGCCAGCAGTTCCCCCAGCGGGAGGGGCGAGACCCAGTACTTC. Protein sequence: CASSSPSGRGETQYF.